Given below is one T cell receptor (beta chain) in context. The antigen remains undetermined. Sorted T cells were CFSE-labeled and cultured four to five days with allogeneic regulatory or mature dendritic cells at 1:10. Naive CD45RA+ and memory CD45RO+ CD4+ or CD8+ T cells were FACS-sorted. This entry is derived from a study of regulatory dendritic cells for organ transplantation. General observations from the study: Regulatory dendritic cells appeared to expand memory CD8+ clones less than mature ones. Naive T cells showed high diversity, memory cells less, memory CD8+ least. Considerable individual heterogeneity was seen in alloreactive memory CD8+ T cells.

Generated by immunoSEQ multiplex PCR, the TCRdb table keeps only in-frame clones and is missing some. The sample lists around 19,000 clones, roughly 85% seen once, with around 0.68% in the top ten. This clonotype was sampled from a human donor in good health. Sequenced input: naive CD4+ T cells from blood cultured with regulatory dendritic cells. The subset here: CD45RA+ naive T cells.

In nucleotides, the CDR3 is TGTGCCAGCAGTGATATGGCAGCGTCTAGCGGGAAGGAGACCCAGTACTTC. This gives the protein CASSDMAASSGKETQYF. The rearrangement uses TRBV6-1 and TRBJ2-5, with 9 bases fitting TRBD2. The CDR3 length is 17 residues. Per germline, CDR1 MNHNS and CDR2 SASEGT. Trimming removed 3 bases from V and 5 bases from J; junction bases left unmatched: 13.